This T cell receptor (beta chain) was retrieved from a study of blood T cells in healthy people across ages. With a J-beta primer mix and a sample-barcoded 5' primer, a second PCR ran 7 to 11 cycles. All cDNA molecules were each tagged by a template-switch adaptor with 12 random nucleotides. TCRdb analysed the 5' RACE reads with MiXCR anew, one entry per CDR3 protein. In the table there are about 640,000 distinct CDR3 sequences, about 28% of which are singletons. At least 6 million PBMCs were isolated per sample. CDR1 is GTSNPN and CDR2 is SVGIG in the germline V gene (reference sequence). Trimming removed 5 bases from V and 7 bases from J, with 15 bases in between. The CDR3 is 14 residues long.

The rearrangement joins TRBV30 to TRBJ1-6; no reliable D call. This TCR was recovered from a woman older than 75 in good health. Sequencing was performed on blood. The CDR3 DNA sequence: TGTGCCTGGGGCCCGGACCCCCCCAATTCACCCCTCCACTTT. This sequence encodes CAWGPDPPNSPLHF. The complete variable domain, with remaining parts taken from reference TRBV30 and TRBJ1-6, reads SQTIHQWPATLVQPVGSPLSLECTVEGTSNPNLYWYRQAAGRGLQLLFYSVGIGQISSEVPQNLSASRPQDRQFILSSKKLLLSDSGFYLCAWGPDPPNSPLHFGNGTRLTVT.